This paragraph covers one T cell receptor (beta chain) sequence. This entry is derived from a study of T cell responses to AZD1222 COVID-19 vaccine. This CDR3 has 14 residues. The J segment lost 6 bases and the V segment lost 2 bases, leaving 5 bases of the junction unmatched. CDR1 is SGHTA and CDR2 is FQGTGA in the germline V gene. TCRdb's table, derived via immunoSEQ multiplex PCR, lists solely in-frame clones and lacks some. The data show 90,000 to 150,000 clones, approximately 91% seen once. The TCR comes from an adult in good health. The chain uses TRBV7-3 and TRBJ2-5, with 8 bases that match TRBD1. Specimen: peripheral blood, collected on day 0 of AZD1222 vaccination. DNA for the CDR3: TGTGCCAGCAGCTTAGACAGGGGAAGCCAGACCCAGTACTTC. This sequence encodes CASSLDRGSQTQYF.